This TCR beta chain was retrieved from a study of shared clonotypes between healthy human individuals. Findings and limits, study-wide: With few donors, the genetic and exposure-history diversity represented was limited. Relative to their counterparts shared across all four donors, non-shared clonotypes exhibited diminished generation probabilities.

Clones were read by immunoSEQ multiplex PCR, and TCRdb kept only the in-frame ones, dropping some. The sample includes 600,000 or so clones, roughly 98% of them seen just once. Remarks on this clone: As yet, its antigen is unknown.

The CDR3 contains 14 residues. Germline V gene data show CDR1 as MNHEY and CDR2 as SVGAGI. V was shortened by 5 bases and J by 4 bases, with 12 bases between the two germline ends. Terminally differentiated effector memory CD45RA+ cells were excluded from the naive CD8 cells, which were CD45RO-negative and positively selected for CCR7. The source material was naive CD8+ T cells sorted from blood. V usage is TRBV6-5 and J usage is TRBJ1-5; D possibly corresponds to TRBD1 (6 bases). The sequence was obtained from a man younger than 40 in good health. CDR3 sequence reads: CASSPGQSNQPQHF. CDR3 DNA: TGTGCCAGCAGTCCCGGACAGAGTAATCAGCCCCAGCATTTT.